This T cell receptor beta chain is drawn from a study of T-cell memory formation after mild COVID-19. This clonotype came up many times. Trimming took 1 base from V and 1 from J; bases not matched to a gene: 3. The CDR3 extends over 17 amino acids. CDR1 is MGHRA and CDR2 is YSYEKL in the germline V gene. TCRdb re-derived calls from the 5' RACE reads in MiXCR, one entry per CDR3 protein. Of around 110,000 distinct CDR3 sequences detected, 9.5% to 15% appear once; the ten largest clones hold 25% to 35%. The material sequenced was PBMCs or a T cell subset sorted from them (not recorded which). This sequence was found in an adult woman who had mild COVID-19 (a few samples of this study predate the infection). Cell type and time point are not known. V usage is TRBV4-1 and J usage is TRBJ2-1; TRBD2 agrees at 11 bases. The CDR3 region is CASSQVSGGASYNEQFF. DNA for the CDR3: TGCGCCAGCAGCCAAGTTAGCGGGGGGGCGTCCTACAATGAGCAGTTCTTC.